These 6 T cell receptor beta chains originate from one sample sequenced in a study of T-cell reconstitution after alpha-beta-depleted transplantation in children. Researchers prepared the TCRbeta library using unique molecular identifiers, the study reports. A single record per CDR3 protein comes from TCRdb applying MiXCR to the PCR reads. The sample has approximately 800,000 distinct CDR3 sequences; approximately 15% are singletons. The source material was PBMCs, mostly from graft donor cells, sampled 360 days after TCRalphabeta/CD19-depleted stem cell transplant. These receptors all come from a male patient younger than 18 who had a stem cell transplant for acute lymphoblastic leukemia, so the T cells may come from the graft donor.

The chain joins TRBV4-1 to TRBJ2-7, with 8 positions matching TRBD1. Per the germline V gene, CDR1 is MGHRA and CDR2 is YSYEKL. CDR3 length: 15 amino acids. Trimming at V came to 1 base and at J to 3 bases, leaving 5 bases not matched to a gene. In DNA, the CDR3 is TGCGCCAGCAGCCAAGTGGACAGGGTGAACTACGAGCAGTACTTC. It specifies CASSQVDRVNYEQYF.

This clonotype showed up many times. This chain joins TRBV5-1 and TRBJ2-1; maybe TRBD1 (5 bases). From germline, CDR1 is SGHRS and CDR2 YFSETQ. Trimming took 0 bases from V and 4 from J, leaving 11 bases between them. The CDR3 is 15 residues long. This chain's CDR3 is CASSLVAGQYNEQFF. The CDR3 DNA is TGCGCCAGCAGCTTGGTGGCAGGACAATACAATGAGCAGTTCTTC. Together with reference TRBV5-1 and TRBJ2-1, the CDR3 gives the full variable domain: KAGVTQTPRYLIKTRGQQVTLSCSPISGHRSVSWYQQTPGQGLQFLFEYFSETQRNKGNFPGRFSGRQFSNSRSEMNVSTLELGDSALYLCASSLVAGQYNEQFFGPGTRLTVL.

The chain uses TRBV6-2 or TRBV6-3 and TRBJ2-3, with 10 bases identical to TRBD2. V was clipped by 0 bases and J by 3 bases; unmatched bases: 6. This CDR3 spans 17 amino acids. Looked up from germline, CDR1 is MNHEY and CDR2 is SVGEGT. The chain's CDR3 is CASSYSGGAGGTDTQYF. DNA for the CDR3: TGTGCCAGCAGTTACTCCGGAGGAGCGGGAGGGACAGATACGCAGTATTTT.

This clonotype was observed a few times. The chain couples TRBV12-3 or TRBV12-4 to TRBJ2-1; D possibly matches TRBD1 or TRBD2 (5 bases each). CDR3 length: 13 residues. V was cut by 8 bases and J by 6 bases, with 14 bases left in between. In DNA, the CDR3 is TGTGCCAGCGGAGAGGGGAGCTTCAATGAGCAGTTCTTC. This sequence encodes CASGEGSFNEQFF.

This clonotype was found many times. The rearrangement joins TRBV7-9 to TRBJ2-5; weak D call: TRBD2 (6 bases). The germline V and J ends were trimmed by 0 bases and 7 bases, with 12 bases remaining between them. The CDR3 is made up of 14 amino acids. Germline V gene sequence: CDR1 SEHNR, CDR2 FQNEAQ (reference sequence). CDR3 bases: TGTGCCAGCAGCTTAGCGGGAAGGAGGGGGACCCAGTACTTC. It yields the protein CASSLAGRRGTQYF.

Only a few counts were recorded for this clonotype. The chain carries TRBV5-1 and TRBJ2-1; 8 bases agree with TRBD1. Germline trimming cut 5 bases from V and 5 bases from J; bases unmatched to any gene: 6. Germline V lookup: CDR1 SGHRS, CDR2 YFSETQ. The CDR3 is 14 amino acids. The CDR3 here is CASRRTGLDNEQFF. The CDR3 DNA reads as TGCGCCAGCAGACGGACAGGGCTTGACAATGAGCAGTTCTTC.